A single sample is the source of the 9 T cell receptor beta chains below, sequenced in a study of cytomegalovirus exposure and HLA in healthy donors. Primers: 60 Vbeta forward and 13 Jbeta reverse. Libraries were prepared by immunoSEQ multiplex PCR; TCRdb keeps only in-frame clonotypes and omits some of them. The sample records some 130,000 clones, about 70% being singletons. Sequenced sample: PBMCs. Receptors were obtained from a woman aged 55-70 years in good health and CMV-seropositive.

This clone was detected only once. The J gene is TRBJ2-5, the V gene TRBV5-1; 8 nucleotides align to TRBD1. The CDR3 runs 15 residues. The V gene end was trimmed by 0 bases and the J gene end by 5 bases; junction bases not matched to a gene: 6. Germline loops: CDR1 SGHRS, CDR2 YFSETQ. CDR3 region: CASSLAGTGPETQYF. CDR3 DNA sequence: TGCGCCAGCAGCTTGGCCGGGACAGGTCCGGAGACCCAGTACTTC.

The chain joins TRBV4-1 to TRBJ1-5; D is undetermined. V lost 1 base and J 3 bases, leaving 13 bases between the germline ends. CDR3 size: 16 residues. Per germline, CDR1 MGHRA and CDR2 YSYEKL. As DNA, the CDR3 is TGCGCCAGCAGCCAAGGTACAGCATTCCACAATCAGCCCCAGCATTTT. Protein sequence: CASSQGTAFHNQPQHF.

The chain carries TRBV9 and TRBJ1-5; TRBD1 aligns across 9 bases. The CDR3 sequence is 15 residues long. V was clipped by 4 bases and J by 3 bases; unmatched bases: 5. CDR1 and CDR2 (germline): SGDLS, YYNGEE. CDR3 sequence: CASSTGTGLNQPQHF. DNA of the CDR3: TGTGCCAGCAGCACCGGGACAGGGCTCAATCAGCCCCAGCATTTT.

The genes are TRBV25-1 and TRBJ1-2; the match to TRBD1 covers 8 bases. Trimming took 6 bases from V and 6 from J; bases not matched to a gene: 12. This CDR3 is built from 15 residues. Per germline, CDR1 MGHDK and CDR2 SYGVNS. The CDR3 DNA is TGTGCCAGCAGCCCAAGGGGGCGCAGGGGGCATGGCTACACCTTC. Translation: CASSPRGRRGHGYTF.

The chain is built from TRBV5-1 and TRBJ1-2; possibly TRBD1 for D (6 bases). V was pared by 2 bases and J by 7 bases, with 12 bases between. From germline, CDR1 is SGHRS and CDR2 YFSETQ. The length of the CDR3 is 13 residues. The CDR3 protein is CASSLLQGSGYTF. CDR3 DNA sequence: TGCGCCAGCAGCTTATTACAGGGTTCTGGCTACACCTTC. The full variable domain, with the rest looked up from reference TRBV5-1 and TRBJ1-2, is KAGVTQTPRYLIKTRGQQVTLSCSPISGHRSVSWYQQTPGQGLQFLFEYFSETQRNKGNFPGRFSGRQFSNSRSEMNVSTLELGDSALYLCASSLLQGSGYTFGSGTRLTVV.

The chain is built from TRBV7-9 and TRBJ2-4, with D tentatively TRBD1 (5 bases). There are 12 residues in the CDR3. Germline V CDR1 and CDR2: SEHNR, FQNEAQ (reference sequence). V lost 5 bases and J 7 bases, leaving 9 bases between the germline ends. CDR3 sequence reads: CASSLSGNIQYF. For the CDR3, the DNA is TGTGCCAGCAGCCTTTCAGGGAACATTCAGTACTTC.

This clone was counted only a few times. The chain employs TRBV11-1 and TRBJ2-3; TRBD2 agrees at 11 bases. The CDR3 runs to 19 residues. The germline V gene encodes CDR1 SGHAT and CDR2 FQDESV (reference sequence). V gave up 5 bases and J gave up 0 bases; unmatched junction bases: 13. This CDR3 is CASSVLAGGHMPSTDTQYF. The CDR3 DNA is TGTGCCAGCAGCGTTTTAGCGGGGGGGCACATGCCGAGCACAGATACGCAGTATTTT.

CDR3 bases: TGTGCCAGCAGCTTGTGGGGAGGGAACATTCAGTACTTC. The encoded protein is CASSLWGGNIQYF. The chain is built from TRBV5-6 and TRBJ2-4, with TRBD2 matching over 7 bases. The J segment lost 7 bases and the V segment lost 1 base, leaving 2 bases of the junction unmatched. Germline CDR1 reads SGHDT; CDR2 reads YYEEEE. The CDR3 has 13 residues.

This clone turned up a few times. The gene calls are TRBV2 and TRBJ1-4; D unclear. CDR1 is SNHLY, CDR2 FYNNEI, per germline. The CDR3 extends over 17 amino acids. The V gene lost 2 bases and the J gene lost 2 bases, with 15 bases spanning the gap. CDR3 protein: CASSENPPGATNEKLFF. CDR3 bases: TGTGCCAGCAGTGAAAACCCTCCGGGTGCGACTAATGAAAAACTGTTTTTT. Variable domain in full (rest from reference TRBV2 and TRBJ1-4): EPEVTQTPSHQVTQMGQEVILRCVPISNHLYFYWYRQILGQKVEFLVSFYNNEISEKSEIFDDQFSVERPDGSNFTLKIRSTKLEDSAMYFCASSENPPGATNEKLFFGSGTQLSVL.